What follows are 23 T cell receptor beta chains derived from one specimen sequenced in a study of shared clonotypes between healthy human individuals. Measured with immunoSEQ multiplex PCR; TCRdb has only the in-frame clones, and not every one. The repertoire holds millions of clones, with around 94% as singletons. The material sequenced was naive CD4+ T cells sorted from blood. Documented subset: CD45RA+ positively selected. These receptors were collected from a man between 18 and 29 years old in good health.

The V call is TRBV29-1, the J call TRBJ1-1, with D maybe TRBD1 (5 bases). V shed 3 bases and J shed 5 bases, with 13 bases lying between them. The CDR3 covers 13 residues. CDR1 SQVTM and CDR2 ANQGSEA come from the germline V gene. The CDR3 nucleotides are TGCAGCGTTGAGTCGGGGGATTGGACTGAAGCTTTCTTT. Its protein is CSVESGDWTEAFF.

The genes are TRBV2 and TRBJ2-5; no reliable D call. The germline V and J ends were trimmed by 5 bases and 5 bases, with 6 bases remaining between them. Germline lookup yields CDR1 SNHLY and CDR2 FYNNEI. This CDR3 comprises 11 residues. The CDR3 spells CASSIVETQYF. The DNA of the CDR3 is TGTGCCAGCAGTATCGTCGAGACCCAGTACTTC.

The chain employs TRBV7-9 and TRBJ2-7, with D possibly being TRBD2 (6 bases). The CDR3 spans 14 residues. Germline CDR1 is SEHNR and CDR2 is FQNEAQ (reference sequence). The ends were cut back, 0 bases at V and 3 bases at J, with 9 bases in the middle. The CDR3 spells CASSLAWRDYEQYF. In DNA form, the CDR3 reads TGTGCCAGCAGCTTAGCGTGGAGGGACTACGAGCAGTACTTC.

As regards this clone: Other DNA sequences in this specimen translate into the identical CDR3. The chain joins TRBV5-1 to TRBJ2-2; 11 bases line up with TRBD2. The CDR3 contains 16 residues. Germline CDR1 is SGHRS and CDR2 is YFSETQ. The V segment lost 3 bases and the J segment 2 bases; nucleotides outside the gene matches: 3. DNA of the CDR3: TGCGCCAGCAGCTCCGGGACTAGCGGTAACACCGGGGAGCTGTTTTTT. Residues: CASSSGTSGNTGELFF. The full variable domain, in which reference TRBV5-1 and TRBJ2-2 provide the parts outside the CDR3, is KAGVTQTPRYLIKTRGQQVTLSCSPISGHRSVSWYQQTPGQGLQFLFEYFSETQRNKGNFPGRFSGRQFSNSRSEMNVSTLELGDSALYLCASSSGTSGNTGELFFGEGSRLTVL.

Of note for this clone: This CDR3 is also generated by other DNA sequences in the sample. This sequence joins TRBV29-1 and TRBJ2-1; perhaps TRBD2 as D (6 bases). Trimming removed 3 bases at V and 7 bases at J, with 10 bases between. CDR1 and CDR2 from the germline V gene are SQVTM and ANQGSEA. The CDR3 has 12 amino acids. The CDR3 loop reads CSVDRGRNEQFF. The CDR3, as DNA: TGCAGCGTTGATCGGGGGAGGAATGAGCAGTTCTTC.

Concerning this clone itself: The sample holds other DNA sequences that translate to the same CDR3. The rearrangement links TRBV7-3 to TRBJ2-2; perhaps TRBD2 as D (5 bases). This CDR3 is built from 12 residues. CDR1 SGHTA and CDR2 FQGTGA come from the germline V gene. V was trimmed by 5 bases and J by 7 bases, leaving 8 bases between them. CDR3 nucleotide sequence: TGTGCCAGCAGCCCGGGGAGCGGGGAGCTGTTTTTT. Translating gives CASSPGSGELFF.

The rearrangement links TRBV28 to TRBJ2-7; the match to TRBD1 covers 8 bases. After removal of 6 bases from V and 3 bases from J, the junction contained 4 bases not matched to a gene. Germline V CDR1 and CDR2: MDHEN, SYDVKM. This CDR3 contains 13 residues. CDR3 coding DNA: TGTGCCAGCAGAGCAGGGGGCCTCTACGAGCAGTACTTC. As protein: CASRAGGLYEQYF.

The CDR3 is CAIKGTTVYEQYF. The CDR3 bases are TGTGCCATCAAAGGTACGACTGTATACGAGCAGTACTTC. This chain uses TRBV10-3 with TRBJ2-7, with D unclear. Germline V gene data show CDR1 as ENHRY and CDR2 as SYGVKD. With 7 bases removed from V and 4 bases from J, the gap between germline ends came to 14 bases. There are 13 residues in the CDR3.

The chain combines TRBV4-1 with TRBJ1-2; no clear D gene. Germline CDR1 reads MGHRA; CDR2 reads YSYEKL. This CDR3 has 15 amino acids. The V end lost 1 base, the J end lost 6 bases, and 15 bases lay between the germline ends. The CDR3, as DNA: TGCGCCAGCAGCCAAGGGCAGAGGGAGTCGGATGGCTACACCTTC. Amino acid sequence: CASSQGQRESDGYTF.

The chain is built from TRBV19 and TRBJ1-1; no clear D gene. The germline gives CDR1 LNHDA, CDR2 SQIVND (reference sequence). Trimming removed 6 bases from V and 5 bases from J, with 7 bases in between. CDR3 length equals 11 residues. This chain's CDR3 is CASSQVTEAFF. In DNA form, the CDR3 reads TGTGCCAGTAGCCAGGTTACTGAAGCTTTCTTT.

The chain links TRBV6-6 to TRBJ1-5, with TRBD1 identical over 8 bases. The germline V gene encodes CDR1 MNHNY and CDR2 SVGAGI (reference sequence). With V trimmed by 6 bases and J by 2 bases, 6 bases remained unmatched. There are 15 residues in the CDR3. The CDR3 DNA sequence: TGTGCCAGCAGCCCACAGGGGGTCGGCAATCAGCCCCAGCATTTT. It yields the protein CASSPQGVGNQPQHF.

This clone was counted a few times. The J gene is TRBJ2-7, the V gene TRBV7-2; D is uncertain. Germline-derived CDR1 and CDR2 are SGHTA and FQGNSA. The CDR3 totals 14 residues. V gave up 5 bases and J gave up 3 bases, with 14 bases separating them. The CDR3 coding sequence is TGTGCCAGCAGCGCCCAGTTCGGTAACTACGAGCAGTACTTC. The encoded protein is CASSAQFGNYEQYF.

V and J are TRBV6-4 and TRBJ2-7, with 8 positions matching TRBD1. This CDR3 is built from 13 residues. V was pared by 5 bases and J by 5 bases, with 5 bases of the junction left unmatched. Looked up from germline, CDR1 is MRHNA and CDR2 is SNTAGT. DNA of the CDR3: TGTGCCAGCAGTTGGACAGGGTTCCACGAGCAGTACTTC. As protein: CASSWTGFHEQYF.

The chain combines TRBV7-2 with TRBJ2-7; TRBD1 aligns across 8 bases. With 4 bases clipped from V and 10 bases from J, the junction kept 9 bases outside the gene matches. The length of the CDR3 is 13 residues. Germline loops: CDR1 SGHTA, CDR2 FQGNSA. CDR3 nucleotide sequence: TGTGCCAGCAGCTCCCCAGACAGGGGACAACAGTACTTC. This translates into CASSSPDRGQQYF.

The chain recombines TRBV19 with TRBJ2-7, with TRBD1 identical over 8 bases. CDR1 and CDR2 from the germline V gene are LNHDA and SQIVND (reference sequence). V lost 3 bases, J lost 2 bases, and 6 bases stayed unmatched. CDR3 length equals 15 residues. CDR3 DNA: TGTGCCAGTAGTATTCAGGGGGCAGGGACCTACGAGCAGTACTTC. As protein: CASSIQGAGTYEQYF.

This clone appeared once. The chain combines TRBV15 with TRBJ2-1; D not resolved. Trimming took off 0 bases at V and 0 bases at J, with 6 bases between the two ends. Germline assignment: CDR1 LNHNV and CDR2 YYDKDF (reference sequence). CDR3 size: 15 residues. Here the CDR3 reads CATSRDLDSYNEQFF. As DNA, the CDR3 is TGTGCCACCAGCAGAGATCTCGACTCCTACAATGAGCAGTTCTTC.

The rearrangement joins TRBV25-1 to TRBJ1-1, with D tentatively TRBD1 (5 bases). The CDR3 covers 13 residues. V lost 2 bases and J 4 bases, leaving 8 bases between the germline ends. Germline CDR1 is MGHDK and CDR2 is SYGVNS. The DNA for the CDR3 is TGTGCCAGCAGTGAACAGGGCAGCACTGAAGCTTTCTTT. This gives the protein CASSEQGSTEAFF.

This chain uses TRBV11-2 with TRBJ1-2; a possible D gene is TRBD1 (5 bases). Germline CDR1 is SGHAT and CDR2 is FQNNGV. This CDR3 has 15 amino acids. V lost 1 base to trimming and J lost 4 bases, with 13 bases between them. This chain's CDR3 is CASSLAGRESYGYTF. In DNA, the CDR3 is TGTGCCAGCAGCTTAGCGGGCAGGGAGAGCTATGGCTACACCTTC.

This clone occurred once. The gene calls are TRBV7-8 and TRBJ1-2; possible D gene TRBD1, 5 bases. V was pared by 5 bases and J by 5 bases, with 12 bases between. This CDR3 contains 13 residues. Germline V gene sequence: CDR1 SGHVS, CDR2 FQNEAQ. CDR3 sequence: CASSPDGGYGYTF. The CDR3 DNA sequence: TGTGCCAGCAGCCCGGACGGGGGATATGGCTACACCTTC.

The rearrangement uses TRBV5-4 and TRBJ2-4; TRBD1 matches at 9 bases. In germline, CDR1 is SGHNT, CDR2 YYREEE (reference sequence). The CDR3 loop spans 15 amino acids. Trimming cost V 3 bases and J 0 bases; bases outside gene matches: 1. CDR3 in amino acids: CASSSQGAAKNIQYF. The CDR3 DNA reads TGTGCCAGCAGCTCACAGGGGGCAGCCAAAAACATTCAGTACTTC.

V usage is TRBV15 and J usage is TRBJ2-5, with 12 positions matching TRBD1. Unmatched junction bases numbered 7, after V lost 3 bases and J lost 5 bases. The CDR3 contains 16 residues. Germline V gives CDR1 LNHNV, CDR2 YYDKDF (reference sequence). The CDR3 reads CATSRGQGAITETQYF. The CDR3 DNA is TGTGCCACCAGCAGGGGACAGGGGGCCATCACGGAGACCCAGTACTTC. Based on the CDR3 plus reference TRBV15 and TRBJ2-5, the full variable domain is DAMVIQNPRYQVTQFGKPVTLSCSQTLNHNVMYWYQQKSSQAPKLLFHYYDKDFNNEADTPDNFQSRRPNTSFCFLDIRSPGLGDTAMYLCATSRGQGAITETQYFGPGTRLLVL.

The V call is TRBV6-6, the J call TRBJ1-5, with D unclear. The germline gives CDR1 MNHNY, CDR2 SVGAGI (reference sequence). The CDR3 is 15 amino acids. Trimming pared 0 bases from V and 0 bases from J, leaving 6 bases between. The CDR3, as DNA: TGTGCCAGCAGTTACTCGACGGATAGCAATCAGCCCCAGCATTTT. Its translation is CASSYSTDSNQPQHF.

This clone has just a few counts. The same CDR3 also results from other DNA sequences found in this sample. The genes are TRBV6-5 and TRBJ2-5; no clear D. Germline values: CDR1 MNHEY, CDR2 SVGAGI. The CDR3 is 13 residues long. Deletions cut 2 bases from V and 0 bases from J, with 4 bases between. The CDR3 sequence: CASSYQYQETQYF. CDR3 in DNA: TGTGCCAGCAGTTACCAGTACCAAGAGACCCAGTACTTC.